The present T cell receptor (beta chain) was sequenced within a study of T cell responses to AZD1222 COVID-19 vaccine. This clone came up once. Clones were read by immunoSEQ multiplex PCR, and TCRdb kept only the in-frame ones, dropping some. The sample lists 75,000 to 85,000 clones; around 88% were seen once. There are 13 residues in the CDR3. Trimming at V came to 2 bases and at J to 9 bases, leaving 7 bases not matched to a gene. The germline V gene has CDR1 GTSNPN and CDR2 SVGIG (reference sequence). The source is an adult who received the AZD1222 COVID-19 vaccine. The sequencing used peripheral blood, collected 28 days after the second AZD1222 dose. The gene calls are TRBV30 and TRBJ2-1; 7 bases fit TRBD2. In DNA form, the CDR3 reads TGTGCCTGGAGTTTGGGAGGGTTTCGTGAGCAGTTCTTC. Translation gives CAWSLGGFREQFF.